This T cell receptor (beta chain) was identified during a study of blood T cell repertoires in COVID-19. As for the study in general: PBMCs, B-cell-depleted T cells, or T cells were the source of the cDNA or gDNA that made up the material.

Study processing details: Scientists estimated how many nucleated cells there were by amplifying reference gene primers. TCRdb keeps only in-frame clones here, not all; method: immunoSEQ multiplex PCR. V, J and clone size were drawn from that table, and D and trimming were deduced from the DNA. The table records about 280,000 clones, roughly 88% of them present only once. V was trimmed by 3 bases and J by 2 bases, leaving 6 bases between them. Per the germline V gene, CDR1 is SNHLY and CDR2 is FYNNEI. The CDR3 runs 13 residues. Sample: peripheral blood. The receptor was derived from a man younger than 30 with active or convalescent COVID-19. V gene TRBV2 combines with J gene TRBJ2-3; unclear D gene. The CDR3 protein is CASSDRVTDTQYF. CDR3 DNA sequence: TGTGCCAGCAGTGATCGGGTCACAGATACGCAGTATTTT.